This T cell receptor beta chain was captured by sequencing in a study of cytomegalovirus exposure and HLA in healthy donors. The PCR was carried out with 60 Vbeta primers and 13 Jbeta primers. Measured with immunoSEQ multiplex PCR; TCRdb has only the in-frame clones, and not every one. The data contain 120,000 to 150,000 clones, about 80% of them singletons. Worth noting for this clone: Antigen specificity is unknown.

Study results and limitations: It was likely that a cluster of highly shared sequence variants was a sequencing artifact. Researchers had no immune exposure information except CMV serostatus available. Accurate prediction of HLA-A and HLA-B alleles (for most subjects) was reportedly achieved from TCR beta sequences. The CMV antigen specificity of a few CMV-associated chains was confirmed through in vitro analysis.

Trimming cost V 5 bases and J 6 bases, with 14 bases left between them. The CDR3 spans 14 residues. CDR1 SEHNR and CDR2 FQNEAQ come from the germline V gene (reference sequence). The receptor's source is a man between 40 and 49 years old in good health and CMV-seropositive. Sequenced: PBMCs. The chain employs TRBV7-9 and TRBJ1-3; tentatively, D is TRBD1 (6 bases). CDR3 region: CASSRGGAENTIYF. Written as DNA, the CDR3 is TGTGCCAGCAGCAGGGGGGGGGCGGAAAACACCATATATTTT.